This T cell receptor beta chain appears in the sequencing data of a study of cytomegalovirus exposure and HLA in healthy donors. Study context: Among 150 million to 200 million T cells, an earlier analysis found 120 million or so unique TCR beta sequences.

Broader study findings: A later analysis linked a missense variant in DCLRE1C to the trimming of TCR beta V and J genes. When a later analysis compared HLA-associated TCR beta chains with equally common others, the HLA-associated chains turned out to be more clonally expanded and to have lower generation probabilities. Available immune exposure information was restricted to CMV serostatus only.

The PCR used 60 Vbeta and 13 Jbeta primers. Using immunoSEQ multiplex PCR, the repertoire was profiled, and TCRdb retains in-frame clones only, with some absent. Among some 120,000 clones listed, 8.5% to 10% were seen once. Per the germline V gene, CDR1 is LNHDA and CDR2 is SQIVND (reference sequence). V was trimmed by 6 bases and J by 0 bases, leaving 6 bases between them. The length of the CDR3 is 12 residues. A word on this clone: What it binds is unknown.

The sequenced sample consisted of PBMCs. The source is a middle-aged man in good health and CMV-seronegative. This chain links TRBV19 with TRBJ2-7; D might be TRBD2 (6 bases). CDR3 protein: CASSGGSYEQYF. CDR3 DNA: TGTGCCAGTAGCGGGGGCTCCTACGAGCAGTACTTC.